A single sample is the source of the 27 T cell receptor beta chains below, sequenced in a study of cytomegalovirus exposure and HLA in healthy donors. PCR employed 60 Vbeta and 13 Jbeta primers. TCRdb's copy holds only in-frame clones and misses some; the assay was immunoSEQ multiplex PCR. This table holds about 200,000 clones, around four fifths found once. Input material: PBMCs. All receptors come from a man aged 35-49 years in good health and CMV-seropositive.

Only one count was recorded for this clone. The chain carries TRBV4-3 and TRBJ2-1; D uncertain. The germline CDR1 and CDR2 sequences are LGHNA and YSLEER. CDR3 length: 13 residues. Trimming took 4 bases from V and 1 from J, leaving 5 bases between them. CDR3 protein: CASSPNSYNEQFF. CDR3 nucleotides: TGCGCCAGCAGCCCAAATTCCTACAATGAGCAGTTCTTC.

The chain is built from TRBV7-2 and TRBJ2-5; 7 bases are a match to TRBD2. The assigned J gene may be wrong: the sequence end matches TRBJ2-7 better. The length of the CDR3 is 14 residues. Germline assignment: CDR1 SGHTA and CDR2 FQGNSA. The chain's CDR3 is CASSTRAGVHEQYF. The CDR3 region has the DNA TGTGCCAGCAGCACCCGGGCGGGGGTTCACGAGCAGTACTTC.

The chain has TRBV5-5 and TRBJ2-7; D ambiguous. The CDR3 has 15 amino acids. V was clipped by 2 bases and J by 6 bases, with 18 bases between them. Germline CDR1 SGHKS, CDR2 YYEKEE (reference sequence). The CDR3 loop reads CASSLAGDPIAEQYF. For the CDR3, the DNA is TGTGCCAGCAGCTTAGCTGGAGACCCCATCGCCGAGCAGTACTTC.

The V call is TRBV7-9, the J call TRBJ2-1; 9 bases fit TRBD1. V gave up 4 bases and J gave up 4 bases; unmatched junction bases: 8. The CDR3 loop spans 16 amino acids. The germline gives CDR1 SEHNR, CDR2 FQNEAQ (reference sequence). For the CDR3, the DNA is TGTGCCAGCAGCTCTACAGGGGGCAGGGGGTACAATGAGCAGTTCTTC. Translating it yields CASSSTGGRGYNEQFF.

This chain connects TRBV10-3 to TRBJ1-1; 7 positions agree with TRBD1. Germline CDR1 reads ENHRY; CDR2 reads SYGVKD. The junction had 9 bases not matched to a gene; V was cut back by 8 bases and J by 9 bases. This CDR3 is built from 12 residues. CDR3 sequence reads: CAIRTGGGQAFF. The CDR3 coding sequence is TGTGCCATCCGGACAGGAGGAGGACAAGCTTTCTTT.

The CDR3 DNA reads as TGTGCCAGAAGCTTGGGTACCGGGACAGCGGTAAAGCTACTGTGGGAGCAGTACTTC. Encoded protein: CARSLGTGTAVKLLWEQYF. This chain joins TRBV5-3 and TRBJ2-7; 7 positions match TRBD1. TRBV5-3 is an open reading frame whose function is uncertain. This CDR3 region has 19 residues. V shed 0 bases, J shed 7 bases, and the junction held 22 bases outside the gene matches.

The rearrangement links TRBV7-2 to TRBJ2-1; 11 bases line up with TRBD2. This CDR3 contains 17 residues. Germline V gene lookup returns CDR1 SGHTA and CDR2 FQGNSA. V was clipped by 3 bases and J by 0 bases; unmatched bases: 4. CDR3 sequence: CASSFNGLAGSYNEQFF. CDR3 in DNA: TGTGCCAGCAGCTTCAACGGACTAGCGGGCTCCTACAATGAGCAGTTCTTC.

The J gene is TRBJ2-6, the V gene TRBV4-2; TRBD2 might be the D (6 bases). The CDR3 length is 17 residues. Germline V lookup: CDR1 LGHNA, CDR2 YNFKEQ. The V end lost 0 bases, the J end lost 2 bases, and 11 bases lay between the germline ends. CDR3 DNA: TGTGCCAGCAGCCAAGATGGAGGGGCGGCTGGGGCCAACGTCCTGACTTTC. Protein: CASSQDGGAAGANVLTF.

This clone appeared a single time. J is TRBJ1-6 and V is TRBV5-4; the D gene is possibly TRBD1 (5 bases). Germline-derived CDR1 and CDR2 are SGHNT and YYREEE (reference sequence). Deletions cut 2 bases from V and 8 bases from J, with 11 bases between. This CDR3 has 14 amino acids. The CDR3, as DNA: TGTGCCAGCAGCTTTGACAGAGTTGATTCACCCCTCCACTTT. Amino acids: CASSFDRVDSPLHF.

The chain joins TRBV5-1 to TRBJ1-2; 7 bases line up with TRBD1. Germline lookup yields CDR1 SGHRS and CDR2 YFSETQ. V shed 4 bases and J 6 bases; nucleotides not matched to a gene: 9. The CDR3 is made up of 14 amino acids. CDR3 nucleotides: TGCGCCAGCAGCATGGACAGGTTGAGCGATGGCTACACCTTC. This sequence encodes CASSMDRLSDGYTF.

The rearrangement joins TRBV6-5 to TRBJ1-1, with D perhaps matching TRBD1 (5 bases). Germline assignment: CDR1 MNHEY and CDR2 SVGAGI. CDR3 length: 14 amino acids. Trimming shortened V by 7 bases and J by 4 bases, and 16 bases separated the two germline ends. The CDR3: CASKDALGGTEAFF. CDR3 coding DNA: TGTGCCAGCAAAGACGCCCTGGGGGGCACTGAAGCTTTCTTT.

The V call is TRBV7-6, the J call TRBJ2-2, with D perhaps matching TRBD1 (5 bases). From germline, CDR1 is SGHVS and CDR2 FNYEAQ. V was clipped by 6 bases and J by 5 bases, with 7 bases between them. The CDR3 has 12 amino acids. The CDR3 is CASRPGTGELFF. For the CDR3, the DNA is TGTGCCAGCAGGCCAGGGACCGGGGAGCTGTTTTTT.

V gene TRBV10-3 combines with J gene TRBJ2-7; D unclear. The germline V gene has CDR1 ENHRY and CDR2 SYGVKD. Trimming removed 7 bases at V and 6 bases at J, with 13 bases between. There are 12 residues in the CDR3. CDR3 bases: TGTGCCATCACGTCCTATGTCGGCGAGCAGTACTTC. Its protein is CAITSYVGEQYF.

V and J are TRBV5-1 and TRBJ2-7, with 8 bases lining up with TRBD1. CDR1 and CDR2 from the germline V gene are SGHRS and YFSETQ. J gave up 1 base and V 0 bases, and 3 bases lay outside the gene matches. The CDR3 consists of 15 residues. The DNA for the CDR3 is TGCGCCAGCAGCTTGGTAACAGGGGGGTCCTACGAGCAGTACTTC. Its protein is CASSLVTGGSYEQYF.

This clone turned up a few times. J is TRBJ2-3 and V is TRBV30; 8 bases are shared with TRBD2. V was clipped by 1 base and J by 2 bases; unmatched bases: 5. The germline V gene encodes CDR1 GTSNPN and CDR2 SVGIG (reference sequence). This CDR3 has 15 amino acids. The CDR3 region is CAWSAGGGVTDTQYF. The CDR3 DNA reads TGTGCCTGGAGTGCGGGGGGGGGAGTCACAGATACGCAGTATTTT.

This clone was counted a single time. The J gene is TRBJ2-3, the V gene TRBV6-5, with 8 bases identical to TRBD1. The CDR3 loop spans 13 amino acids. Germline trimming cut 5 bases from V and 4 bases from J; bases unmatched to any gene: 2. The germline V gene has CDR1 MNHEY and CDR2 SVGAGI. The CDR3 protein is CASSKQGADTQYF. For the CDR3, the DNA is TGTGCCAGCAGTAAACAGGGGGCAGATACGCAGTATTTT.

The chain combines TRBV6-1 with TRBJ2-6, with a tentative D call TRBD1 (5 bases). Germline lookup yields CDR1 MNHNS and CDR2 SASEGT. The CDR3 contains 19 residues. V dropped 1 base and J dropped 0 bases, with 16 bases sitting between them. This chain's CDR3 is CASSEGGTGLGSGANVLTF. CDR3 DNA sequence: TGTGCCAGCAGTGAAGGGGGTACAGGTCTCGGCTCTGGGGCCAACGTCCTGACTTTC.

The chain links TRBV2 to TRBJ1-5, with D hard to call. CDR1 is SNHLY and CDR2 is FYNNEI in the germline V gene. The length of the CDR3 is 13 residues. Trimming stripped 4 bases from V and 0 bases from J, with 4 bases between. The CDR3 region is CASSVYSNQPQHF. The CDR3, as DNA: TGTGCCAGCAGTGTATATAGCAATCAGCCCCAGCATTTT.

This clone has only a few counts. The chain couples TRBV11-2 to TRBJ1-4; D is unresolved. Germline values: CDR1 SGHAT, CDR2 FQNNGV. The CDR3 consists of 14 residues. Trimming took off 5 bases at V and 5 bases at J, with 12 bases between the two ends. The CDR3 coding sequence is TGTGCCAGCAGCCTCCAGGTGTCGAATGAAAAACTGTTTTTT. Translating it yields CASSLQVSNEKLFF.

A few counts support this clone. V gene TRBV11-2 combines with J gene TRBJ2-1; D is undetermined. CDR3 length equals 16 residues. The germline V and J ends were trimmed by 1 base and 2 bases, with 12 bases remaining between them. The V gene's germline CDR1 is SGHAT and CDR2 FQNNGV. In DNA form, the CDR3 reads TGTGCCAGCAGCTTAGTCTCAGGCCATCCCTACAATGAGCAGTTCTTC. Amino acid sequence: CASSLVSGHPYNEQFF.

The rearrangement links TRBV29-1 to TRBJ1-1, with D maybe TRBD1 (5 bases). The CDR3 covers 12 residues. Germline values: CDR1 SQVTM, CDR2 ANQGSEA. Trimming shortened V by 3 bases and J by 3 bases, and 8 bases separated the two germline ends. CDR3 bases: TGCAGCGTTGACCAGGGTTACACTGAAGCTTTCTTT. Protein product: CSVDQGYTEAFF.

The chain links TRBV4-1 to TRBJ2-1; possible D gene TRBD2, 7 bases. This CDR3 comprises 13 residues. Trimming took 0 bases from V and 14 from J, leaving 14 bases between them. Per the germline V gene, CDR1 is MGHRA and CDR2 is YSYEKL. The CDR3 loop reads CASSQDRGGEEFF. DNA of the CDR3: TGCGCCAGCAGCCAAGATCGCGGGGGCGAGGAGTTCTTC.

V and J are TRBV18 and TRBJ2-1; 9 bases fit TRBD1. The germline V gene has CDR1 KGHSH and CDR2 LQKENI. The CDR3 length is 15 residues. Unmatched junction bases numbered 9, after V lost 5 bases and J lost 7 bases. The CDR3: CASSIGDRDRNEQFF. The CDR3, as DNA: TGTGCCAGCTCAATAGGGGACAGGGACCGGAATGAGCAGTTCTTC.

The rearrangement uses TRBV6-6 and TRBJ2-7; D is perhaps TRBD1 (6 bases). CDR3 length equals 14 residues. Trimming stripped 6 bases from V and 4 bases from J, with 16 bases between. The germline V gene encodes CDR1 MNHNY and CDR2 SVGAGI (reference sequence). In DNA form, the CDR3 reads TGTGCCAGCAGGCCCCCAGGGGAACTTTACGAGCAGTACTTC. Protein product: CASRPPGELYEQYF.

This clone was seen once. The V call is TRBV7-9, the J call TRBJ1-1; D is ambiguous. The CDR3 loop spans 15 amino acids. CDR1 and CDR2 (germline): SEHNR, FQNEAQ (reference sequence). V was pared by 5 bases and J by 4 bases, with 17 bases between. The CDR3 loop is CASSLPRGMITEAFF. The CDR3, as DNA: TGTGCCAGCAGCCTCCCTCGGGGAATGATCACTGAAGCTTTCTTT.

CDR3 nucleotides: TGTGCCAGCAGTCCTAACAGGGGCTACGAGCAGTACTTC. Residues: CASSPNRGYEQYF. The genes are TRBV13 and TRBJ2-7; 7 nucleotides agree with TRBD1. Trimming took 6 bases from V and 3 from J; bases not matched to a gene: 5. CDR3 length equals 13 residues. Germline V gene sequence: CDR1 PRHDT, CDR2 FYEKMQ (reference sequence).

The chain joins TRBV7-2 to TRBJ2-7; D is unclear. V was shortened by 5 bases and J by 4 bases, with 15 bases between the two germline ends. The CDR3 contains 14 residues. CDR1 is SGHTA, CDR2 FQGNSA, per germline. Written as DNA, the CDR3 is TGTGCCAGCAGCCCTGCGGTGACCGCTTACGAGCAGTACTTC. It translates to CASSPAVTAYEQYF.